This T cell receptor (beta chain) was documented in a study of beta chain features in type 1 diabetes. Study findings and constraints: Moderately but significantly shorter TCRB CDR3s were found in Type 1 diabetes patients in all four CD4+ subsets. In comparison with healthy donors, patients had naive, central memory and Treg TCRB repertoires that appeared more similar.

Central memory, naive, regulatory and stem cell-like memory CD4+ cells were sorted by CD45RO/CCR7/CD25/CD127/CD95/CD27. Expressed TCRB transcripts got sequenced, as all isolated RNA was reverse transcribed. Average reads for naive, central memory and regulatory T cell samples were about 3.57 million. Assay used: immunoSEQ multiplex PCR; TCRdb lists only in-frame clones, some missing. Of 250,000 to 350,000 clones in the sample, 15% were seen once. The CDR3 runs to 14 residues. Trimming cost V 4 bases and J 4 bases; bases outside gene matches: 2. Germline CDR1 SGHDN, CDR2 FVKESK. This clone turned up a few times. Its specificity is unknown.

This chain uses TRBV14 with TRBJ2-1; 9 positions match TRBD2. Sequencing was performed on naive CD4+ T cells from blood. The receptor comes from a man between 18 and 29 years old with type 1 diabetes. The chain's CDR3 is CASSLAGGYNEQFF. CDR3 DNA sequence: TGTGCCAGCAGCCTCGCGGGGGGGTACAATGAGCAGTTCTTC.